This T cell receptor (beta chain) was sequenced for a study of blood T cell repertoires in COVID-19. Study context: Whether acute or convalescent, the COVID-19 samples came from the United States, Italy and Spain. From T cells, B-cell-depleted T cells, or PBMCs came the material, which was cDNA or gDNA.

The germline CDR1 and CDR2 sequences are MNHNY and SVGAGI (reference sequence). Trimming removed 2 bases at V and 0 bases at J, with 11 bases between. The CDR3 is 16 residues long. Sequencing used immunoSEQ multiplex PCR; TCRdb keeps in-frame clones, though not all of them. The repertoire consists of 60,000 to 90,000 clones, with about 93% occurring once and the leading ten covering approximately 0.74%. The clonotype originates from a woman over 75 with acute or convalescent COVID-19. Sample: peripheral blood. The rearrangement joins TRBV6-6 to TRBJ1-5; weak D call: TRBD1 (5 bases). This chain's CDR3 is CASSYGVGHSNQPQHF. CDR3 sequence (DNA): TGTGCCAGCAGTTACGGGGTAGGACATAGCAATCAGCCCCAGCATTTT.